The 24 T cell receptor beta chains given below trace back to one sample, sequenced in a study of Ad26.COV2.S vaccination and SARS-CoV-2 variants (dated by TCRdb to the early 2020s). Library prep was done by the immunoSEQ multiplex PCR assay. In its TCRdb copy, this immuneACCESS table keeps in-frame sequences only and misses some clones. Where compared with another copy, unresolved V genes explain less than half of these, and the others have no known cause. The sample table holds about 250,000 clones, of which around 85% were seen once. Together, the top ten hold under 3% of the sample. According to the study, the label for this sample's treatment or condition signals: around 19 received Ad26.COV2.S at low or high dose, single or two shots; 5 received placebo; per-sample allocation not given. For vaccine and placebo recipients, the sequenced repertoires came from samples collected on day 63 after the first injection.

This specimen was peripheral blood, taken in a trial of Ad26.COV2.S vaccine versus placebo. All receptors come from a person aged 18-65 years who received the Ad26.COV2.S COVID-19 vaccine or a placebo.

Here the CDR3 reads CSVGQQGPYEQYF. In DNA form, the CDR3 reads TGCAGCGTGGGACAGCAGGGCCCCTACGAGCAGTACTTC. This sequence joins TRBV29-1 and TRBJ2-7, with 7 bases that match TRBD1. CDR1 is SQVTM and CDR2 is ANQGSEA in the germline V gene. V shed 6 bases, J shed 2 bases, and the junction held 7 bases outside the gene matches. This CDR3 has 13 amino acids.

V gene TRBV4-3 combines with J gene TRBJ2-3, with D perhaps matching TRBD1 or TRBD2 (5 bases each). Trimming took off 4 bases at V and 2 bases at J, with 13 bases between the two ends. Germline V gene lookup returns CDR1 LGHNA and CDR2 YSLEER. This CDR3 has 15 amino acids. This CDR3 is CASSLNRDLTDTQYF. In nucleotides, the CDR3 is TGCGCCAGCAGCCTGAACCGGGACCTCACAGATACGCAGTATTTT.

V and J are TRBV14 and TRBJ1-1, with 9 bases that match TRBD1. The germline CDR1 and CDR2 sequences are SGHDN and FVKESK. This CDR3 region has 15 residues. With 4 bases clipped from V and 1 base from J, the junction kept 4 bases outside the gene matches. CDR3: CASSPRTGANTEAFF. The CDR3 DNA sequence: TGTGCCAGCAGCCCCCGGACAGGGGCGAACACTGAAGCTTTCTTT.

This clone was counted a few times. The chain employs TRBV6-5 and TRBJ2-7; the D gene is possibly TRBD2 (6 bases). The CDR3 is 12 amino acids. Germline loops: CDR1 MNHEY, CDR2 SVGAGI. V was pared by 10 bases and J by 4 bases, with 14 bases between. The CDR3 spells CATGLGIYEQYV. Written as DNA, the CDR3 is TGTGCCACGGGACTCGGGATTTACGAGCAGTACGTC.

The chain employs TRBV7-8 and TRBJ2-7; 8 bases align to TRBD2. The CDR3 runs 16 residues. Germline CDR1 reads SGHVS; CDR2 reads FQNEAQ. Germline trimming cut 0 bases from V and 0 bases from J; bases unmatched to any gene: 4. CDR3 in amino acids: CASSLASGVSSYEQYV. CDR3 bases: TGTGCCAGCAGCTTAGCTAGCGGGGTTAGCTCCTACGAGCAGTACGTC.

V gene TRBV2 combines with J gene TRBJ2-3, with no clear D. The CDR3 has 13 amino acids. The V end was cut by 7 bases, the J end by 3 bases, with 11 bases between. Germline V gene sequence: CDR1 SNHLY, CDR2 FYNNEI. The CDR3 region has the DNA TGTGCCAGCATACAATGGGTGACAGATACGCAGTATTTT. It codes for CASIQWVTDTQYF.

The chain couples TRBV7-2 to TRBJ2-7, with TRBD2 matching over 10 bases. Germline V CDR1 and CDR2: SGHTA, FQGNSA. J lost 4 bases, V lost 4 bases, and 7 bases had no gene match. The CDR3 length is 15 residues. The CDR3 nucleotides are TGTGCCAGCAGCTGGGTGGGGACTAGCGCTTACGAGCAGTACTTC. It is translated as CASSWVGTSAYEQYF.

V usage is TRBV9 and J usage is TRBJ1-3; maybe TRBD1 (6 bases). V lost 3 bases to trimming and J lost 4 bases, with 17 bases between them. The CDR3 runs to 16 residues. CDR1 and CDR2 (germline): SGDLS, YYNGEE. The CDR3 bases are TGTGCCAGCAGCGCGATACAGGGACCAGGGGGAAACACCATATATTTT. Translated: CASSAIQGPGGNTIYF. The full variable domain, in which reference TRBV9 and TRBJ1-3 provide the parts outside the CDR3, is DSGVTQTPKHLITATGQRVTLRCSPRSGDLSVYWYQQSLDQGLQFLIQYYNGEERAKGNILERFSAQQFPDLHSELNLSSLELGDSALYFCASSAIQGPGGNTIYFGEGSWLTVV.

This chain joins TRBV5-1 and TRBJ2-7; D remains ambiguous. The CDR3 runs 16 residues. V was cut by 0 bases and J by 4 bases, with 17 bases left in between. The germline V gene has CDR1 SGHRS and CDR2 YFSETQ. In DNA, the CDR3 is TGCGCCAGCAGCTTGGTGCGCCCCAGAGTTGAATACGAGCAGTACTTC. Translation gives CASSLVRPRVEYEQYF.

Turning to this clone: One end of the junction does not line up with germline, which may come from a read error. The same CDR3 is also encoded by other DNA sequences in this sample. J is TRBJ2-3 and V is TRBV7-3, with D tentatively TRBD2 (6 bases). The CDR3 covers 15 residues. CDR1 is SGHTA and CDR2 is FQGTGA in the germline V gene. The CDR3 bases are TGTGCCAGCAGCTTATCTAGCGCGAGCACAGATACACAGTATTTT. This codes for CASSLSSASTDTQYF.

The chain links TRBV7-8 to TRBJ1-1; D uncertain. This CDR3 has 12 residues. Germline CDR1 reads SGHVS; CDR2 reads FQNEAQ. V was clipped by 6 bases and J by 1 base, with 6 bases between them. In DNA form, the CDR3 reads TGTGCCAGCAGATTGGGGAACACTGAAGCTTTCTTT. As protein: CASRLGNTEAFF.

The chain joins TRBV15 to TRBJ2-2, with D unresolved. V gave up 0 bases and J gave up 4 bases, with 6 bases separating them. This CDR3 spans 14 amino acids. Looked up from germline, CDR1 is LNHNV and CDR2 is YYDKDF (reference sequence). CDR3 DNA sequence: TGTGCCACCAGCAGAGATTGGTCCACCGGGGAGCTGTTTTTT. It codes for CATSRDWSTGELFF.

The chain carries TRBV11-3 and TRBJ2-1; the match to TRBD1 covers 9 bases. The CDR3 sequence is 16 residues long. J was trimmed by 2 bases and V by 3 bases; bases with no gene match: 5. Germline CDR1 and CDR2: SGHNT and YENEEA. CDR3: CASSFSGTGTYNEQFF. The CDR3 DNA reads as TGTGCCAGCAGCTTTTCCGGGACAGGGACCTACAATGAGCAGTTCTTC.

The V gene is TRBV4-1, the J gene TRBJ1-2; TRBD1 aligns across 10 bases. This CDR3 has 15 residues. Looked up from germline, CDR1 is MGHRA and CDR2 is YSYEKL. J gave up 5 bases and V 3 bases, and 6 bases lay outside the gene matches. CDR3 protein: CASSHFRDRGYGYTF. CDR3 nucleotide sequence: TGCGCCAGCAGCCATTTCCGGGACAGGGGTTATGGCTACACCTTC.

The chain couples TRBV6-2 or TRBV6-3 to TRBJ2-7; D could derive from TRBD1 or TRBD2 (5 bases each). Germline V gene lookup returns CDR1 MNHEY and CDR2 SVGEGT. V gave up 0 bases and J gave up 4 bases, with 13 bases separating them. The CDR3 covers 15 residues. The CDR3 reads CASSYSERGVYEQYF. The DNA of the CDR3 is TGTGCCAGCAGTTACTCGGAACGGGGCGTTTACGAGCAGTACTTC.

The V call is TRBV6-2 or TRBV6-3, the J call TRBJ1-5; 7 nucleotides agree with TRBD1. The CDR3 runs 16 residues. V shed 5 bases, J shed 0 bases, and the junction held 7 bases outside the gene matches. Germline lookup yields CDR1 MNHEY and CDR2 SVGEGT. CDR3 region: CASSTGTAYSNQPQHF. The CDR3, as DNA: TGTGCCAGCAGTACCGGGACAGCATATAGCAATCAGCCCCAGCATTTT.

V gene TRBV7-2 combines with J gene TRBJ1-1; D call uncertain. Trimming took 1 base from V and 5 from J, leaving 8 bases between them. Germline CDR1 and CDR2: SGHTA and FQGNSA. The CDR3 is 13 amino acids. The CDR3 here is CASSLGPATEAFF. The CDR3 DNA reads TGTGCCAGCAGCTTAGGGCCGGCGACTGAAGCTTTCTTT.

The V gene is TRBV7-8, the J gene TRBJ2-7, with D tentatively TRBD1 (6 bases). From germline, CDR1 is SGHVS and CDR2 FQNEAQ. The V end lost 2 bases, the J end lost 4 bases, and 9 bases lay between the germline ends. The CDR3 covers 13 residues. CDR3 sequence (DNA): TGTGCCAGCAGCTTATTACAGGGTTACGAGCAGTACTTC. Protein sequence: CASSLLQGYEQYF.

This sequence joins TRBV18 and TRBJ1-6, with 7 positions matching TRBD1. The length of the CDR3 is 17 residues. CDR1 and CDR2 from the germline V gene are KGHSH and LQKENI. The trim removed 9 bases at V and 14 bases at J, leaving 25 bases unmatched. The CDR3 DNA is TGTGCCAGTCATCTACCTCGGACAGGTCTCACATCTTATACCCTCCACTTT. Protein: CASHLPRTGLTSYTLHF.

The J gene is TRBJ1-2, the V gene TRBV19; TRBD1 might be the D (5 bases). V gave up 6 bases and J gave up 5 bases, with 22 bases separating them. Germline CDR1 is LNHDA and CDR2 is SQIVND (reference sequence). The CDR3 is made up of 16 amino acids. The CDR3 spells CASRLLFLQGPYGYTF. In DNA form, the CDR3 reads TGTGCCAGTAGACTCCTCTTCCTTCAGGGACCGTATGGCTACACCTTC.

V is TRBV7-7 and J is TRBJ2-3; D uncertain. V was cut by 6 bases and J by 1 base, with 17 bases left in between. This CDR3 has 16 residues. Germline V lookup: CDR1 SSHAT, CDR2 FNYEAQ (reference sequence). CDR3 DNA sequence: TGTGCCAGCAGTCTCGGACCCGGTGAGGGCACAGATACGCAGTATTTT. This encodes CASSLGPGEGTDTQYF.

The chain has TRBV5-1 and TRBJ1-1; TRBD1 matches at 8 bases. The CDR3 length is 15 residues. Germline trimming cut 4 bases from V and 6 bases from J; bases unmatched to any gene: 11. Germline loops: CDR1 SGHRS, CDR2 YFSETQ. The CDR3 DNA reads TGCGCCAGCAGCCCATGGACAGGGCTGGCAGCTGAAGCTTTCTTT. This translates into CASSPWTGLAAEAFF.

The chain employs TRBV10-3 and TRBJ1-5; tentatively, D is TRBD1 (5 bases). CDR3 length: 14 residues. The germline gives CDR1 ENHRY, CDR2 SYGVKD. V dropped 10 bases and J dropped 0 bases, with 13 bases sitting between them. The CDR3 DNA reads as TGTGCCACCCGGGGCACCTATAGCAATCAGCCCCAGCATTTT. It encodes CATRGTYSNQPQHF.

This rearrangement joins TRBV4-3 to TRBJ2-5; 11 nucleotides line up with TRBD2. J lost 4 bases, V lost 0 bases, and 10 bases had no gene match. The germline CDR1 and CDR2 sequences are LGHNA and YSLEER. The CDR3 loop spans 18 amino acids. This CDR3 is CASSQDWGSGGARETQYF. The CDR3 region has the DNA TGCGCCAGCAGCCAAGATTGGGGTAGCGGGGGGGCTAGAGAGACCCAGTACTTC.